The 27 T cell receptor beta chains given below trace back to one sample, sequenced in a study of Ad26.COV2.S vaccination and SARS-CoV-2 variants. The treatment is: about 20 received Ad26.COV2.S at low or high dose, single or two shots; several received placebo; per-sample allocation not given. The investigators took samples on day 63 after the first vaccine or placebo injection. The method was immunoSEQ multiplex PCR; TCRdb's version includes in-frame clones alone and lacks a portion of them. The data show approximately 500,000 clones, approximately 90% seen once. Sequences were derived from peripheral blood, sampled in a trial of Ad26.COV2.S vaccine versus placebo. Source of these receptors: a person between 18 and 65 years old who received the Ad26.COV2.S COVID-19 vaccine or a placebo.

The chain is built from TRBV28 and TRBJ1-3; no clear D gene. The length of the CDR3 is 15 residues. V lost 2 bases, J lost 2 bases, and 10 bases lay in between. Germline V CDR1 and CDR2: MDHEN, SYDVKM. DNA for the CDR3: TGTGCCAGCAGTTTAATACCGGGGACTGGAAACACCATATATTTT. This encodes CASSLIPGTGNTIYF.

This clone appeared once. The V and J genes are TRBV28 and TRBJ1-1; 8 bases map to TRBD1. Per the germline V gene, CDR1 is MDHEN and CDR2 is SYDVKM. This CDR3 is built from 17 residues. Trimming took 1 base from V and 1 from J; bases not matched to a gene: 8. CDR3 bases: TGTGCCAGCAGTTTATTGGGGCAGGGGGCTGGGAACACTGAAGCTTTCTTT. Its protein product is CASSLLGQGAGNTEAFF.

The chain is built from TRBV4-1 and TRBJ1-2, with 7 bases fitting TRBD1. CDR1 and CDR2 (germline): MGHRA, YSYEKL. The CDR3 consists of 15 residues. Trimming took 0 bases from V and 2 from J; bases not matched to a gene: 3. The CDR3 sequence: CASSQETGRNYGYTF. DNA of the CDR3: TGCGCCAGCAGCCAAGAGACAGGGAGAAACTATGGCTACACCTTC.

Notes on this clone: This specimen includes other DNA sequences encoding the same CDR3. This chain links TRBV6-6 with TRBJ2-7, with D unresolved. Per germline, CDR1 MNHNY and CDR2 SVGAGI (reference sequence). V was clipped by 1 base and J by 7 bases, with 5 bases between them. This CDR3 region has 11 residues. In nucleotides, the CDR3 is TGTGCCAGCAGTTACTTGGGAGAGCAGTACTTC. This sequence encodes CASSYLGEQYF.

The V and J genes are TRBV7-3 and TRBJ2-6; D unclear. The CDR3 is 15 residues long. The ends were cut back, 5 bases at V and 3 bases at J, with 11 bases in the middle. Germline lookup yields CDR1 SGHTA and CDR2 FQGTGA. DNA of the CDR3: TGTGCCAGCAGCCCTAACTCTGGTGGGGCCAACGTCCTGACTTTC. Translated, it gives CASSPNSGGANVLTF.

V and J are TRBV3-1 (or the pseudogene TRBV3-2) and TRBJ2-5; the D is unclear. The germline CDR1 and CDR2 sequences are LGHDT and YNNKEL (reference sequence). This CDR3 comprises 13 residues. The ends were cut back, 4 bases at V and 5 bases at J, with 11 bases in the middle. The CDR3 sequence: CASSRGSRETQYF. CDR3 nucleotides: TGTGCCAGCAGCCGTGGCAGTCGGGAGACCCAGTACTTC.

J is TRBJ1-1 and V is TRBV6-5, with D perhaps TRBD1 (5 bases). The CDR3 contains 12 residues. Germline CDR1 is MNHEY and CDR2 is SVGAGI. V was pared by 2 bases and J by 9 bases, with 10 bases between. CDR3 nucleotides: TGTGCCAGCAGTTACGGGGGGGGAAAAGCTTTCTTT. Translation gives CASSYGGGKAFF.

This clone was counted between two and nine times. J is TRBJ2-2 and V is TRBV14; a weak D match, TRBD1 (5 bases). The CDR3 runs 18 residues. Trimming took 3 bases from V and 2 from J, leaving 19 bases between them. Germline values: CDR1 SGHDN, CDR2 FVKESK. The CDR3 bases are TGTGCCAGCAGCCACGCTCGTGGGGCCAGAATAAACACCGGGGAGCTGTTTTTT. Protein product: CASSHARGARINTGELFF.

The genes are TRBV7-2 and TRBJ2-3, with D perhaps TRBD1 or TRBD2 (5 bases each). The germline CDR1 and CDR2 sequences are SGHTA and FQGNSA. The CDR3 runs to 14 residues. Trimming shortened V by 1 base and J by 5 bases, and 10 bases separated the two germline ends. The CDR3 sequence: CASSLDGGVDTQYF. CDR3 coding DNA: TGTGCCAGCAGCTTAGATGGGGGAGTAGATACGCAGTATTTT.

This clone occurred once. The chain joins TRBV10-2 to TRBJ2-2; possible D gene TRBD1, 6 bases. Trimming removed 7 bases at V and 8 bases at J, with 23 bases between. Per the germline V gene, CDR1 is WSHSY and CDR2 is SAAADI. The CDR3 totals 16 residues. DNA of the CDR3: TGCGCCAGCATCGATGCTGGACAGCCAGTGAGTGGGGAGCTGTTTTTT. This gives the protein CASIDAGQPVSGELFF.

V and J are TRBV7-3 and TRBJ1-3; a possible D gene is TRBD1 (5 bases). The CDR3 length is 17 residues. The germline V gene encodes CDR1 SGHTA and CDR2 FQGTGA. V was cut by 1 base and J by 6 bases, with 19 bases left in between. The CDR3 loop reads CASSLNPPGGKTNTIYF. The CDR3 region has the DNA TGTGCCAGCAGCTTAAACCCCCCGGGGGGGAAAACAAACACCATATATTTT.

The chain has TRBV21-1 and TRBJ1-1; the table's D call, TRBD1, was not checked against the DNA. TRBV21-1 is shown as a pseudogene. The length of the CDR3 is 14 residues. The CDR3 sequence is CASSNHRDPTEAFF. The CDR3, as DNA: TGTGCCAGCAGCAACCACAGGGACCCCACTGAAGCTTTCTTT.

The chain employs TRBV5-6 and TRBJ1-2; 7 bases match TRBD1. The CDR3 extends over 13 amino acids. Germline loops: CDR1 SGHDT, CDR2 YYEEEE. V dropped 1 base and J dropped 8; count of bases not matched to a gene: 5. The CDR3 bases are TGTGCCAGCAGCTTGCAAGGGGGCGCGGGCTACACCTTC. Translating gives CASSLQGGAGYTF. The full variable domain, completed using reference TRBV5-6 and TRBJ1-2, is DAGVTQSPTHLIKTRGQQVTLRCSPKSGHDTVSWYQQALGQGPQFIFQYYEEEERQRGNFPDRFSGHQFPNYSSELNVNALLLGDSALYLCASSLQGGAGYTFGSGTRLTVV.

The chain employs TRBV28 and TRBJ2-7; 7 bases line up with TRBD1. The CDR3 contains 14 residues. After removal of 2 bases from V and 0 bases from J, the junction contained 1 base not matched to a gene. CDR1 and CDR2 (germline): MDHEN, SYDVKM. Here the CDR3 reads CASSLQGDSYEQYF. CDR3 DNA sequence: TGTGCCAGCAGTTTACAGGGGGACTCCTACGAGCAGTACTTC.

The CDR3 nucleotides are TGTGCCAGCAGCCTTAATAATCTCTATGGCTACACCTTC. This gives the protein CASSLNNLYGYTF. The chain has TRBV7-2 and TRBJ1-2; D unclear. V lost 5 bases and J 4 bases, leaving 11 bases between the germline ends. CDR3 length: 13 amino acids. The V gene's germline CDR1 is SGHTA and CDR2 FQGNSA.

The chain is built from TRBV7-2 and TRBJ1-5, with D hard to call. Trimming shortened V by 5 bases and J by 7 bases, and 18 bases separated the two germline ends. The V gene's germline CDR1 is SGHTA and CDR2 FQGNSA. The CDR3 runs 15 residues. In DNA form, the CDR3 reads TGTGCCAGCAGCCCGAATGGACGGGCCGAACAGCCCCAGCATTTT. Translation gives CASSPNGRAEQPQHF.

The chain employs TRBV6-2 or TRBV6-3 and TRBJ1-4, with TRBD1 as a possible D gene (6 bases). The V end lost 4 bases, the J end lost 7 bases, and 13 bases lay between the germline ends. Germline CDR1 and CDR2: MNHEY and SVGEGT. The CDR3 has 14 residues. CDR3 DNA: TGTGCCAGCAGTTCTCAGGGGAAGGTTGAAAAACTGTTTTTT. It yields the protein CASSSQGKVEKLFF.

This clone has only a few counts. The chain links TRBV4-2 to TRBJ2-2; no definite D call. V dropped 4 bases and J dropped 0 bases, with 9 bases sitting between them. Germline V lookup: CDR1 LGHNA, CDR2 YNFKEQ. The CDR3 length is 15 residues. CDR3 DNA sequence: TGTGCCAGCAGCCCCGACGCCGCGAACACCGGGGAGCTGTTTTTT. Translation: CASSPDAANTGELFF.

This clone was seen just once. The chain is built from TRBV3-1 (or the pseudogene TRBV3-2) and TRBJ2-3; 10 bases are shared with TRBD2. The V gene's germline CDR1 is LGHDT and CDR2 YNNKEL (reference sequence). The CDR3 length is 19 residues. Trimming at V came to 4 bases and at J to 3 bases, leaving 16 bases not matched to a gene. CDR3 nucleotides: TGTGCCAGCAGCCGGAGGACTAGCGGATCTCGCGAGGGTACAGATACGCAGTATTTT. Its protein product is CASSRRTSGSREGTDTQYF.

The chain is built from TRBV5-4 and TRBJ2-5; 7 bases agree with TRBD2. V shed 4 bases and J 1 base; nucleotides not matched to a gene: 7. The CDR3 contains 15 residues. Germline CDR1 is SGHNT and CDR2 is YYREEE (reference sequence). The CDR3 here is CASSQWTRAQETQYF. The DNA for the CDR3 is TGTGCCAGCAGCCAATGGACTAGAGCCCAAGAGACCCAGTACTTC.

J is TRBJ1-1 and V is TRBV5-1; no firm D call. Germline V gives CDR1 SGHRS, CDR2 YFSETQ. Between the trimmed V and J ends, which lost 2 bases and 1 base, there was a span of 6 bases. The CDR3 loop spans 13 amino acids. In nucleotides, the CDR3 is TGCGCCAGCAGCTTCAGTAGGAACACTGAAGCTTTCTTT. It translates to CASSFSRNTEAFF.

The chain links TRBV6-5 to TRBJ2-1; D may be TRBD2 (6 bases). Germline V gene data show CDR1 as MNHEY and CDR2 as SVGAGI. V was trimmed by 0 bases and J by 5 bases, leaving 11 bases between them. The CDR3 spans 15 residues. CDR3 DNA sequence: TGTGCCAGCAGTTACTCGTGGACTAACAACAATGAGCAGTTCTTC. Translation: CASSYSWTNNNEQFF.

V usage is TRBV29-1 and J usage is TRBJ1-5; D is undetermined. The V and J ends lost 1 base and 2 bases respectively, with 6 bases between them. Germline CDR1 SQVTM, CDR2 ANQGSEA. The CDR3 length is 13 residues. This CDR3 is CSVEGVGNQPQHF. In DNA, the CDR3 is TGCAGCGTTGAAGGGGTTGGCAATCAGCCCCAGCATTTT.

This clone was counted a few times. The chain joins TRBV19 to TRBJ1-1; D is ambiguous. Germline V CDR1 and CDR2: LNHDA, SQIVND (reference sequence). This CDR3 has 13 residues. Trimming stripped 5 bases from V and 5 bases from J, with 12 bases between. DNA of the CDR3: TGTGCCAGTAGTGCCCAGACGTGGACTGAAGCTTTCTTT. This translates into CASSAQTWTEAFF.

V usage is TRBV4-2 and J usage is TRBJ1-1; TRBD1 is a possible D gene (6 bases). Trimming removed 0 bases from V and 5 bases from J, with 13 bases in between. CDR1 LGHNA and CDR2 YNFKEQ come from the germline V gene. The CDR3 has 15 residues. The CDR3 DNA follows: TGTGCCAGCAGCCAAGAGCAGGGGCGGGGGACTGAAGCTTTCTTT. Protein sequence: CASSQEQGRGTEAFF.

The chain joins TRBV27 to TRBJ2-7, with 7 nucleotides matching TRBD1. Germline assignment: CDR1 MNHEY and CDR2 SMNVEV (reference sequence). V lost 7 bases, J lost 5 bases, and 11 bases stayed unmatched. The CDR3 runs 14 residues. CDR3 DNA: TGTGCCAGCAAGGACAGGTACCCCGCCCACGAGCAGTACTTC. Its protein product is CASKDRYPAHEQYF.

This sequence joins TRBV6-5 and TRBJ2-6; 7 nucleotides agree with TRBD1. Trimming removed 7 bases from V and 3 bases from J; junction bases left unmatched: 6. This CDR3 contains 15 residues. Germline lookup yields CDR1 MNHEY and CDR2 SVGAGI. CDR3 sequence (DNA): TGTGCCAGCAAAAAGACAGGGAGTGGGGCCAACGTCCTGACTTTC. It codes for CASKKTGSGANVLTF.